This T cell receptor beta chain was obtained from a study of blood T cell repertoires in COVID-19. As for the study in general: Samples representing acute and convalescent COVID-19 were sourced from the United States, Italy and Spain.

Germline trimming cut 2 bases from V and 6 bases from J; bases unmatched to any gene: 1. The germline CDR1 and CDR2 sequences are MNHEY and SVGAGI. The CDR3 is made up of 13 amino acids. Produced via immunoSEQ multiplex PCR; TCRdb's table is partial and in-frame only. Altogether just over 70,000 clones are present, about 68% being singletons, with the ten largest covering 35% to 45%. The TCR was taken from a woman in her 70s with acute or convalescent COVID-19. Source material: peripheral blood. The chain has TRBV6-5 and TRBJ2-1; 7 nucleotides match TRBD2. CDR3 coding DNA: TGTGCCAGCAGTTACGGGACTACCAATGAGCAGTTCTTC. Its translation is CASSYGTTNEQFF.